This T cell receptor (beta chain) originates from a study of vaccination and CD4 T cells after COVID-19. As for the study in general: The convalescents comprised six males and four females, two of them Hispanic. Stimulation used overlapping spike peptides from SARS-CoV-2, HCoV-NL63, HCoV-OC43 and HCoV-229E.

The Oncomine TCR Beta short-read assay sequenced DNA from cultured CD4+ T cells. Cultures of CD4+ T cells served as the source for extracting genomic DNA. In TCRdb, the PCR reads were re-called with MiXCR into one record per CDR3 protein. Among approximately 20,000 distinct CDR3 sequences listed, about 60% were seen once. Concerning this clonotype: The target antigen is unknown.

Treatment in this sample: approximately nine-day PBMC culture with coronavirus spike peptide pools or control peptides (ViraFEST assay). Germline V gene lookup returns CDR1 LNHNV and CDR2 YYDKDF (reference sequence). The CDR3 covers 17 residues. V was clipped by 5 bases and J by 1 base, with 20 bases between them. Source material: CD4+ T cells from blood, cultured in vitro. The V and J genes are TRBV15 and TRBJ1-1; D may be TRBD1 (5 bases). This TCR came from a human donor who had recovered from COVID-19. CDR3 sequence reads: CATSEGPNMDPNTEAFF. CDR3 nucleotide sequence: TGTGCCACCAGCGAGGGGCCCAACATGGACCCGAACACTGAAGCTTTCTTT.